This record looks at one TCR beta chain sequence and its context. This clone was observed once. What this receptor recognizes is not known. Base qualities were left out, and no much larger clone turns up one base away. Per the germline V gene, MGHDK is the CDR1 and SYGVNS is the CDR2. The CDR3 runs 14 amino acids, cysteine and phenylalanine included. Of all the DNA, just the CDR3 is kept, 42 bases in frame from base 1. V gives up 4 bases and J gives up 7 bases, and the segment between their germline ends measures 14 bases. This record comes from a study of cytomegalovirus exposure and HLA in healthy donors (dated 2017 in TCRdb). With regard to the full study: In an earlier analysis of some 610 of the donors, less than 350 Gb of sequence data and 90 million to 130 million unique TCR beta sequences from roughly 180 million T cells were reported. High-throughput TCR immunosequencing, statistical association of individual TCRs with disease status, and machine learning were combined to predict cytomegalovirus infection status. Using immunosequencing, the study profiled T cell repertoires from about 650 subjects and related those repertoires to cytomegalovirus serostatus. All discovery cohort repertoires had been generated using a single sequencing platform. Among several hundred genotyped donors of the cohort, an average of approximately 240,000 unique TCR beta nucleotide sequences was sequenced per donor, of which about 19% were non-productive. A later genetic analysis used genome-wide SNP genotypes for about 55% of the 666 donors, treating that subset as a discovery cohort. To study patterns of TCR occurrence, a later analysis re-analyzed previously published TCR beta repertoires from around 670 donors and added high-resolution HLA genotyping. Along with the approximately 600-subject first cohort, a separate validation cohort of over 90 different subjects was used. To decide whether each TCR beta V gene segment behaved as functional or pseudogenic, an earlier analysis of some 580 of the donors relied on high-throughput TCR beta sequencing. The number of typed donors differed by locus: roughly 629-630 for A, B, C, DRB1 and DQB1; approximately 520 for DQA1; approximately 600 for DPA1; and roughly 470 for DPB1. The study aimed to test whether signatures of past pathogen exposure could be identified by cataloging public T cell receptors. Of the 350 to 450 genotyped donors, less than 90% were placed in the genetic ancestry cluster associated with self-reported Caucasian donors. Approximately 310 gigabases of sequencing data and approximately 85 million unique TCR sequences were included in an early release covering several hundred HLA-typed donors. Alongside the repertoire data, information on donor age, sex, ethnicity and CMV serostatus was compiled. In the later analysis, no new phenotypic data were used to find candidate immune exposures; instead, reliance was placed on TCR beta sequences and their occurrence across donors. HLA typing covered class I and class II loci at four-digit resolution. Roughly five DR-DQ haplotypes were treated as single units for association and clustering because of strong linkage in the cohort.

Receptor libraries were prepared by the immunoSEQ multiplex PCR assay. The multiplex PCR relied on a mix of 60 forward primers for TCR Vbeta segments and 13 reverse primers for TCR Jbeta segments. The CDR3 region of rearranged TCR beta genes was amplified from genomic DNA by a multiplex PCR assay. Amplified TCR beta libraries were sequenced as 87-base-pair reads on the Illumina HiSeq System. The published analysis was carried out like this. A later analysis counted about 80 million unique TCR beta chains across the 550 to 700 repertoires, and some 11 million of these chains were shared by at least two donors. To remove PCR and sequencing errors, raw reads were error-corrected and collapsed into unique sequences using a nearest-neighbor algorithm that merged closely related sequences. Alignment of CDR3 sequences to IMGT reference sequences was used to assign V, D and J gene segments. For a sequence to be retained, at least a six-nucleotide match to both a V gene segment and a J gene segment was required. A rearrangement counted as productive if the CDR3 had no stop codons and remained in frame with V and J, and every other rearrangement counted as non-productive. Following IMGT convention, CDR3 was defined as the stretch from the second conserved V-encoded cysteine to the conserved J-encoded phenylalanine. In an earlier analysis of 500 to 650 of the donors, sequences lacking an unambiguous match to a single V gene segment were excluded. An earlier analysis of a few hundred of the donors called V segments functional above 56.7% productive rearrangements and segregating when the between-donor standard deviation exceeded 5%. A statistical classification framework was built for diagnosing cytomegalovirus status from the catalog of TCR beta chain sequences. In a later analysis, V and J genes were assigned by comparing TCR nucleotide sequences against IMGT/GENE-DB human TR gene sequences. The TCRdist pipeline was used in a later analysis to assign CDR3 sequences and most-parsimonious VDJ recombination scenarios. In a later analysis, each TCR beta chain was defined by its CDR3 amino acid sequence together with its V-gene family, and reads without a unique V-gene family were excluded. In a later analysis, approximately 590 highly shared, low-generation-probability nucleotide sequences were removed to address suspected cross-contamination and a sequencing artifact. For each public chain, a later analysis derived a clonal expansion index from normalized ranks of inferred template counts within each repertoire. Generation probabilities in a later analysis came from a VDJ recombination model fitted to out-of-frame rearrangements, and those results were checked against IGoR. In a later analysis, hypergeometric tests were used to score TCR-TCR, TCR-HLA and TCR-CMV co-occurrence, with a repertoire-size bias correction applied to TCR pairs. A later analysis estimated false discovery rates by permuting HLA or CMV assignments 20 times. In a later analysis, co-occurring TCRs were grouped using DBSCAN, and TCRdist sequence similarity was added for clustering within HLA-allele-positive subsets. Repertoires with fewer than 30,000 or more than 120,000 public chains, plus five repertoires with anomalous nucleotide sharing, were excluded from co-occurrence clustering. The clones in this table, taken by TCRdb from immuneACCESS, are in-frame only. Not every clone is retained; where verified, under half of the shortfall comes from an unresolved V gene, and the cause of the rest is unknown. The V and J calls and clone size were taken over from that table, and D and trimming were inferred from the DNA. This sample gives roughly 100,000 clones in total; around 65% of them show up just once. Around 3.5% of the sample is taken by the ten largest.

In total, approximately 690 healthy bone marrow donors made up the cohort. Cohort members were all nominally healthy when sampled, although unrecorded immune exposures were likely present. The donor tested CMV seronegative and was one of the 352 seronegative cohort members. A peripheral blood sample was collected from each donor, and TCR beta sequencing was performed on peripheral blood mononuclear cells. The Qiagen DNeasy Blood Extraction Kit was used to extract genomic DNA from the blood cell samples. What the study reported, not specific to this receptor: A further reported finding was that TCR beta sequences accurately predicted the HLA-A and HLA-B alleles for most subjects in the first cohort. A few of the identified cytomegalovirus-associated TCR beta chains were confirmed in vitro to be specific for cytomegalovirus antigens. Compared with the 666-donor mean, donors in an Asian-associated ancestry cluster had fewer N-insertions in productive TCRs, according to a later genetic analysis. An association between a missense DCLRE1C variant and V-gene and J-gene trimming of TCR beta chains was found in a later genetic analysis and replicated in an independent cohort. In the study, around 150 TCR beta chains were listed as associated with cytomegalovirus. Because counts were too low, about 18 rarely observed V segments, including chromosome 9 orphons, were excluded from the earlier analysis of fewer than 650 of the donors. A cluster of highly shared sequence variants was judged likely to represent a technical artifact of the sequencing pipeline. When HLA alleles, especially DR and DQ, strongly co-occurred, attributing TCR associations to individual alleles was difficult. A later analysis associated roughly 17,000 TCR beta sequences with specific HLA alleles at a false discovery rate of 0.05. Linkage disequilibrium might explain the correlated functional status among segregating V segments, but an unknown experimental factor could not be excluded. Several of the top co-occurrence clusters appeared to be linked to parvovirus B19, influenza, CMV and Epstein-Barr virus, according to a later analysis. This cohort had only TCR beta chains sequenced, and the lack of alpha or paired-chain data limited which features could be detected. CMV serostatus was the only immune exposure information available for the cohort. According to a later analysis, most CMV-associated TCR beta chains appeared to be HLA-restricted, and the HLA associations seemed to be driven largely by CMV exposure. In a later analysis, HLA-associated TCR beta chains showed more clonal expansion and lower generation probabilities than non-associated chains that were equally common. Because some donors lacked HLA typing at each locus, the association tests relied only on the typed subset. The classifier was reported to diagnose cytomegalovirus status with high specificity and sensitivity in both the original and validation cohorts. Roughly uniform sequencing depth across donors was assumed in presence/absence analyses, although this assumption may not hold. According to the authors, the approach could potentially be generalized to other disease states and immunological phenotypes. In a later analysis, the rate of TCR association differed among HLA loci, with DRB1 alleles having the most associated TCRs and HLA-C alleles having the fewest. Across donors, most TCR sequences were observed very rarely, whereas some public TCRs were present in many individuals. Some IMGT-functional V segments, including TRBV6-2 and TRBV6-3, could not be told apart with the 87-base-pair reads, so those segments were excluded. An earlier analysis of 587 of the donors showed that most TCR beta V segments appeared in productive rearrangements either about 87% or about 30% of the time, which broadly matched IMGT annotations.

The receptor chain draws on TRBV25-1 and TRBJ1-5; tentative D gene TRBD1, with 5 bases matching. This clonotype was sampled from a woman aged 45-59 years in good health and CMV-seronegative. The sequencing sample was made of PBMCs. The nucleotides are TGTGCCAGCAGTGTGGGGCAGGTTAGCCAGCCCCAGCATTTT. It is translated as CASSVGQVSQPQHF.